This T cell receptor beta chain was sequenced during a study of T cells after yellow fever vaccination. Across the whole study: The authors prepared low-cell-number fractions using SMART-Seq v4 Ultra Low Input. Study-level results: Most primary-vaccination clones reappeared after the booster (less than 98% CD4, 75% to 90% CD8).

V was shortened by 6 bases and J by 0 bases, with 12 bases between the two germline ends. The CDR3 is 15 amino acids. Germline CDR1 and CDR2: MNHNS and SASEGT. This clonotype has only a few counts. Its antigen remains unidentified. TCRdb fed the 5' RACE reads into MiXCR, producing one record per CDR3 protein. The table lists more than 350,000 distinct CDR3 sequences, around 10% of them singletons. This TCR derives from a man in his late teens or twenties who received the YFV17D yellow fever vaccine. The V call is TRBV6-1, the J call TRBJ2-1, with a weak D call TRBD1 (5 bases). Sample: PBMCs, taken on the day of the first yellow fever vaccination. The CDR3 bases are TGTGCCAGCAGCCTGACAGTCTTCTCCTACAATGAGCAGTTCTTC. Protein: CASSLTVFSYNEQFF.